These T cell receptor beta chains were read from a single sample in a study of T-cell memory formation after mild COVID-19. TCRdb redid the calling of the 5' RACE reads with MiXCR, one entry per CDR3 protein. The table records 29,000 or so distinct CDR3 sequences, more than 15% of them present only once. What was sequenced was PBMCs or a T cell subset sorted from them (not recorded which). Receptor source: an adult who had mild COVID-19 (a few samples of this study predate the infection). Cell type and time point are not known. The CDR3 runs from the conserved cysteine through the conserved F or W. Each record gives: CDR3 protein, CDR3 DNA, J gene, V gene, D gene, clone size. A D gene is named only where the DNA matches it firmly. Rows give clone size only sometimes, using once, few, many, or a class for an expanded clone.

CASSLSGHQENEQFF | TGTGCCAGCAGCTTAAGCGGTCATCAGGAAAATGAGCAGTTCTTC | TRBJ2-1 | TRBV7-2 | NA | many
CASSFRGTIAKNIQYF | TGTGCCAGCAGCTTTAGGGGGACCATAGCCAAAAACATTCAGTACTTC | TRBJ2-4 | TRBV11-2 | NA | many
CSGGEFGEKLFF | TGCAGCGGAGGGGAGTTTGGTGAAAAACTGTTTTTT | TRBJ1-4 | TRBV29-1 | NA | many
CATSDGGLRSYGYTF | TGTGCCACCAGTGATGGGGGACTCCGGTCCTATGGCTACACCTTC | TRBJ1-2 | TRBV24-1 | NA | many
CAWMRPTGGMTEAFF | TGTGCCTGGATGCGACCGACAGGGGGCATGACTGAAGCTTTCTTT | TRBJ1-1 | TRBV30 | TRBD1 | many
CASSSKGPPGEQFF | TGTGCCAGTAGTTCGAAAGGGCCTCCCGGTGAGCAGTTCTTC | TRBJ2-1 | TRBV19 | NA | few
CASSVGVTNEKLFF | TGTGCCAGCAGCGTAGGGGTTACTAATGAAAAACTGTTTTTT | TRBJ1-4 | TRBV9 | NA | NA
CASSRGRAPGTDTQYF | TGTGCCAGCTCACGTGGGAGGGCCCCAGGCACAGATACGCAGTATTTT | TRBJ2-3 | TRBV18 | TRBD2 | many
CASGPSNGNTIYF | TGTGCTAGTGGTCCCTCTAACGGAAACACCATATATTTT | TRBJ1-3 | TRBV12-5 | NA | many
CASSRVAGPETQYF | TGCGCCAGCAGCCGGGTCGCGGGGCCGGAGACCCAGTACTTC | TRBJ2-5 | TRBV4-1 | NA | NA
CASSINRDRGLYEQYF | TGCGCCAGCAGCATAAACCGGGACAGGGGACTATACGAGCAGTACTTC | TRBJ2-7 | TRBV5-1 | TRBD1 | many
CASSRIGESRLNEQFF | TGTGCCAGCAGCCGCATAGGGGAATCGAGGCTCAATGAGCAGTTCTTC | TRBJ2-1 | TRBV3-1 | NA | NA
CASSLVSGTEQFF | TGTGCCAGCAGCTTGGTTTCCGGGACAGAGCAGTTCTTC | TRBJ2-1 | TRBV5-4 | NA | many
CASSPRVGVNTEAFF | TGTGCCAGCAGCCCGCGGGTAGGGGTGAACACTGAAGCTTTCTTT | TRBJ1-1 | TRBV7-9 | NA | NA
CTPRGQGGSGANVLTF | TGCACCCCCAGGGGACAGGGTGGGTCCGGGGCCAACGTCCTGACTTTC | TRBJ2-6 | TRBV20-1 | TRBD1 | many
CASSKGADPTGELFF | TGCGCCAGCAGCAAGGGGGCGGATCCAACCGGGGAGCTGTTTTTT | TRBJ2-2 | TRBV5-1 | TRBD1 | many
CASSLGQGAGGSGNTIYF | TGCGCCAGCAGCCTCGGACAGGGGGCAGGAGGCTCTGGAAACACCATATATTTT | TRBJ1-3 | TRBV5-1 | TRBD1 | few
CASSPRQGGNTGELFF | TGTGCCAGCAGCCCTCGACAGGGGGGGAACACCGGGGAGCTGTTTTTT | TRBJ2-2 | TRBV7-6 | TRBD1 | many